Sequencing of this T cell receptor beta chain was carried out in a study of metastatic and nonmetastatic thyroid tumors. Using MiXCR, TCRdb re-called clones from the PCR reads. The data show under 30,000 clones, with approximately 15% seen just once and roughly 3.3% held by the top ten. The entire patient cohort was treatment-naive prior to thyroid surgery. Germline V CDR1 and CDR2: SGHNT, YYREEE (reference sequence). This CDR3 region has 13 residues. V was cut by 0 bases and J by 1 base, with 4 bases left in between. A few counts support this clone. The chain links TRBV5-4 to TRBJ2-5; unclear D gene. The sample was blood. This receptor was taken from a female donor with papillary thyroid cancer or a benign thyroid nodule (not recorded which). Some clones in this sample may be carry-over from other donors' samples. In DNA, the CDR3 is TGTGCCAGCAGCTTGGTAACCCAAGAGACCCAGTACTTC. This translates into CASSLVTQETQYF. The whole variable domain, filled in from reference TRBV5-4 and TRBJ2-5, reads ETGVTQSPTHLIKTRGQQVTLRCSSQSGHNTVSWYQQALGQGPQFIFQYYREEENGRGNFPPRFSGLQFPNYSSELNVNALELDDSALYLCASSLVTQETQYFGPGTRLLVL.